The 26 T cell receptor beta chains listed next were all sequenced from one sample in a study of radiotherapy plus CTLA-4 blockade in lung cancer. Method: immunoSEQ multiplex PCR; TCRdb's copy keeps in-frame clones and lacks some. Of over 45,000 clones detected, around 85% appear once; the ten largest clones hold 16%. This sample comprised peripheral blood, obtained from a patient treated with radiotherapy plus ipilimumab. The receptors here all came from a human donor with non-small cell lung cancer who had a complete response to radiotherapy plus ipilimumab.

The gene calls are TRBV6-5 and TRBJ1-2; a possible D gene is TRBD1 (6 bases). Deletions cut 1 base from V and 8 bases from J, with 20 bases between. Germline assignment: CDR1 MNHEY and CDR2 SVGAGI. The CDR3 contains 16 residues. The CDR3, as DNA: TGTGCCAGCAGTTACTTACCTCGGGACAACTTTGACGGCTACACCTTC. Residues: CASSYLPRDNFDGYTF.

In nucleotides, the CDR3 is TGTGCCAGCAGCTTAGACCCTGGAAATTTACAGGGAACGCAGTATTTT. Translated: CASSLDPGNLQGTQYF. This rearrangement joins TRBV7-2 to TRBJ2-3, with a tentative D call TRBD1 (6 bases). The CDR3 has 16 residues. Looked up from germline, CDR1 is SGHTA and CDR2 is FQGNSA. The germline V and J ends were trimmed by 1 base and 9 bases, with 20 bases remaining between them.

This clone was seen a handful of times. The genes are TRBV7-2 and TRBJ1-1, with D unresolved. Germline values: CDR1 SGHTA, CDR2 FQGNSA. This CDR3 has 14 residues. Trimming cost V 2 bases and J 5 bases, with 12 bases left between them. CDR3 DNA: TGTGCCAGCAGCTTATTGAACAAAAATACTGAAGCTTTCTTT. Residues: CASSLLNKNTEAFF.

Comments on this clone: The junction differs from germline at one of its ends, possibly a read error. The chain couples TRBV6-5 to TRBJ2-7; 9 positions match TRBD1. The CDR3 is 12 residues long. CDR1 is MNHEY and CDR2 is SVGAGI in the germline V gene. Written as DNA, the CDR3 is TGTGCCAGCAGTCCGGGGACAGGGCCTATGGGCTTC. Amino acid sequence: CASSPGTGPMGF.

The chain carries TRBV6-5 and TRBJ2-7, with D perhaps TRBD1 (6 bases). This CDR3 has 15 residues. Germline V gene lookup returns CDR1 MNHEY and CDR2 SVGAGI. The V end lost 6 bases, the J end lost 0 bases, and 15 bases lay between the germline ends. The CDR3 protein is CASSRDTTLSYEQYF. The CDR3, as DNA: TGTGCCAGCAGCCGGGACACCACTCTCTCCTACGAGCAGTACTTC.

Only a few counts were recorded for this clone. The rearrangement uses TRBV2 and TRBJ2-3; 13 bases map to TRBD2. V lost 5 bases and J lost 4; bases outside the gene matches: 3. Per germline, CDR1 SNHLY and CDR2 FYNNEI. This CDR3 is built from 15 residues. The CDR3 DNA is TGTGCCAGCAGTAGACTAGCGGGAGGTTCAGATACGCAGTATTTT. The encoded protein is CASSRLAGGSDTQYF.

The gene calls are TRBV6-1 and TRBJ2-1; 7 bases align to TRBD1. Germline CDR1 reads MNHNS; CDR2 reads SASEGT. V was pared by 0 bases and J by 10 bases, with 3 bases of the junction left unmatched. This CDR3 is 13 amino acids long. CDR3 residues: CASSEAWGQEQFF. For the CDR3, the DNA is TGTGCCAGCAGTGAAGCGTGGGGACAGGAGCAGTTCTTC.

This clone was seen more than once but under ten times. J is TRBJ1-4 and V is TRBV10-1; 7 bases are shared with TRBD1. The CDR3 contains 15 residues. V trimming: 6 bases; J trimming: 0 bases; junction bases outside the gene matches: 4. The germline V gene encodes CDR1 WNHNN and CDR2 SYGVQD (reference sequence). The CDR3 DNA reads TGCGCCAGCAGCCCCGGGACAGCAACTAATGAAAAACTGTTTTTT. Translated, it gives CASSPGTATNEKLFF.

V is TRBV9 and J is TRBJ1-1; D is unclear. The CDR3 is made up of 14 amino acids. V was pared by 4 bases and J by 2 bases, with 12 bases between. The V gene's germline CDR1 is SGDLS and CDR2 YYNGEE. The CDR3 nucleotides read TGTGCCAGCAGCCCGAATCCGGGAAACACTGAAGCTTTCTTT. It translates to CASSPNPGNTEAFF.

Here the CDR3 reads CASSIAPEGRSYEQYF. In DNA, the CDR3 is TGTGCCAGTAGTATCGCCCCGGAGGGTCGCTCCTACGAGCAGTACTTC. The chain uses TRBV19 and TRBJ2-7, with D perhaps TRBD2 (6 bases). The CDR3 length is 16 residues. Looked up from germline, CDR1 is LNHDA and CDR2 is SQIVND (reference sequence). The V and J ends lost 3 bases and 0 bases respectively, with 15 bases between them.

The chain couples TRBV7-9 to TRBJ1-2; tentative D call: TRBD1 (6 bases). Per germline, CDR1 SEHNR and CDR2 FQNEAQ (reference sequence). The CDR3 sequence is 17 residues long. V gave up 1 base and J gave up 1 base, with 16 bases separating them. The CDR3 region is CASSLGTADYFNYGYTF. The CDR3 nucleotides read TGTGCCAGCAGCTTAGGGACAGCGGATTACTTTAACTATGGCTACACCTTC.

For the CDR3, the DNA is TGTGCCAGTAGTGAACCAGCGGGAGGTACAGATACGCAGTATTTT. This codes for CASSEPAGGTDTQYF. This chain links TRBV19 with TRBJ2-3; 9 bases agree with TRBD2. Germline-derived CDR1 and CDR2 are LNHDA and SQIVND (reference sequence). The J segment lost 3 bases and the V segment lost 5 bases, leaving 6 bases of the junction unmatched. This CDR3 contains 15 residues.

The CDR3 region is CASSRETGANEQFF. Written as DNA, the CDR3 is TGTGCCAGCTCCCGGGAGACGGGCGCCAATGAGCAGTTCTTC. V is TRBV18 and J is TRBJ2-1, with D possibly matching TRBD2 (6 bases). Germline V gene lookup returns CDR1 KGHSH and CDR2 LQKENI. The V end was cut by 6 bases, the J end by 6 bases, with 15 bases between. The CDR3 covers 14 residues.

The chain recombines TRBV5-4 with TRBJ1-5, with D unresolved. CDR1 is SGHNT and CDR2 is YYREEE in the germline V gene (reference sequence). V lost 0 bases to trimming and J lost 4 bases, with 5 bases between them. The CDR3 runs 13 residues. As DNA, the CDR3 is TGTGCCAGCAGCTTGGGCCAGAATCAGCCCCAGCATTTT. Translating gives CASSLGQNQPQHF.

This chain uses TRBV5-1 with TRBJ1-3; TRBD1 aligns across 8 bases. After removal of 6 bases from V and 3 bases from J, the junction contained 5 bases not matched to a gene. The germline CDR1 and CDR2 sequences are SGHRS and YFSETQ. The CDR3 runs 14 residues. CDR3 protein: CASTKDRVGNTIYF. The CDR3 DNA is TGCGCCAGCACTAAGGACAGGGTTGGAAACACCATATATTTT.

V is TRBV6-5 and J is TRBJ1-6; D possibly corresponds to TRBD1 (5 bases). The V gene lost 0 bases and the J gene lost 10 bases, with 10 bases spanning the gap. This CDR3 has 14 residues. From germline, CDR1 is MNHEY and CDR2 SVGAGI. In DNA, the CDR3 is TGTGCCAGCAGTTACTCGGGAGGGGCATCACCCCTCCACTTT. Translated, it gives CASSYSGGASPLHF.

As DNA, the CDR3 is TGCAGAGCAGGGGGCGGGGAAAAACTGTTTTTT. Protein product: CRAGGGEKLFF. The chain carries TRBV20-1 and TRBJ1-4; 8 nucleotides agree with TRBD1. CDR1 and CDR2 (germline): DFQATT, SNEGSKA (reference sequence). The CDR3 extends over 11 amino acids.

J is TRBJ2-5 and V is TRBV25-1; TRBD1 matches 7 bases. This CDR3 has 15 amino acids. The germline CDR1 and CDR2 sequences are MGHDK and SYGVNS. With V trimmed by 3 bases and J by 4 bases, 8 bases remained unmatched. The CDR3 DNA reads TGTGCCAGCAGTGAGTTACAGGGGTCGGGAGAGACCCAGTACTTC. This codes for CASSELQGSGETQYF.

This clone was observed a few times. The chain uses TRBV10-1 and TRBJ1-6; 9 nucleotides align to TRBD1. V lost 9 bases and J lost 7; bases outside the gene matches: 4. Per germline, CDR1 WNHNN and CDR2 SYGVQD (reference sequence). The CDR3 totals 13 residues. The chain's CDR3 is CASQDRGNSPLHF. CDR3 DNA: TGCGCCAGTCAAGACAGGGGGAATTCACCCCTCCACTTT.

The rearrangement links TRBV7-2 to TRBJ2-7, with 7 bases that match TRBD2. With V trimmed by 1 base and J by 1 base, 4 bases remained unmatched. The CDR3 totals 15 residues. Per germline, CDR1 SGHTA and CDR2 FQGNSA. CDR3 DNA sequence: TGTGCCAGCAGCTTAGGGGCGGGAGTTTCCTACGAGCAGTACGTC. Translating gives CASSLGAGVSYEQYV.

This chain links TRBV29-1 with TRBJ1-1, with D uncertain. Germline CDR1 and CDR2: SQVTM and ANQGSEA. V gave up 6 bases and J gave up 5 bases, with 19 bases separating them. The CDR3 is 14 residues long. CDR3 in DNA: TGCAGCGTGAGGGAGTCAGAGGTGGTGACTGAAGCTTTCTTT. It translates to CSVRESEVVTEAFF.

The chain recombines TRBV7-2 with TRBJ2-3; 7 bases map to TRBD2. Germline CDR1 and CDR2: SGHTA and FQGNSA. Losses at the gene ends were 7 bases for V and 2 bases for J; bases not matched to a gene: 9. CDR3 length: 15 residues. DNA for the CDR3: TGTGCCAGCACCACGTCGGGACTACACACAGATACGCAGTATTTT. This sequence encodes CASTTSGLHTDTQYF.

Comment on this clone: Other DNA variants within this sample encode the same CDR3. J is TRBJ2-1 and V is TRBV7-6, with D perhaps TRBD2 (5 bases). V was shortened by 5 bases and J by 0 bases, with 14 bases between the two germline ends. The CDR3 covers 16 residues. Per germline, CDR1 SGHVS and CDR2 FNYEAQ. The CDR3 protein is CASSKLDLSSYNEQFF. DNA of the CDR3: TGTGCCAGCAGCAAACTGGACTTGTCCTCCTACAATGAGCAGTTCTTC.

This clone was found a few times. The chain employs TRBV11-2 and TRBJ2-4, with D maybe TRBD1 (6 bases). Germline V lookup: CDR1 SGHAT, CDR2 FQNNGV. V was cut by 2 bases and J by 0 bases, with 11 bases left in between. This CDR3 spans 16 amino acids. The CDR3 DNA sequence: TGTGCCAGCAGCTTATCACAGGGCCTAGCCAAAAACATTCAGTACTTC. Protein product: CASSLSQGLAKNIQYF.

The CDR3 DNA follows: TGTGCCATCAGTGAGGACAGGGGGCGACAAAACATTCAGTACTTC. It specifies CAISEDRGRQNIQYF. The chain joins TRBV10-3 to TRBJ2-4; TRBD1 aligns across 10 bases. CDR3 length equals 15 residues. V was pared by 2 bases and J by 5 bases, with 3 bases of the junction left unmatched. The germline V gene has CDR1 ENHRY and CDR2 SYGVKD.

The CDR3 DNA sequence: TGTGCCAGCGGACGTCGAAGTCTGCAAACAGGCTATTTCACCGGATGGGCGCAGTATTTT. It yields the protein CASGRRSLQTGYFTGWAQYF. The V and J genes are TRBV27 and TRBJ2-3; weak D call: TRBD1 (5 bases). Germline V gives CDR1 MNHEY, CDR2 SMNVEV (reference sequence). The CDR3 has 20 residues. V lost 8 bases and J 10 bases, leaving 40 bases between the germline ends.